This TCR beta chain emerged from a study of blood T cell repertoires in COVID-19. Study-wide background: The origin of the acute and convalescent COVID-19 samples was the United States, Italy and Spain. From T cells, B-cell-depleted T cells, or PBMCs came the material, which was cDNA or gDNA.

Germline CDR1 KGHSH, CDR2 LQKENI. V dropped 3 bases and J dropped 4; count of bases not matched to a gene: 7. The CDR3 covers 15 residues. Profiling relied on immunoSEQ multiplex PCR, and the TCRdb table lists in-frame clones only, not all of them. The repertoire consists of tens of thousands of clones, with roughly four fifths occurring once and the leading ten covering approximately 6.7%. This TCR derives from a man in his forties or fifties with active or convalescent COVID-19. The rearrangement joins TRBV18 to TRBJ1-1, with 8 bases matching TRBD1. Sequencing was carried out using peripheral blood. The DNA for the CDR3 is TGTGCCAGCTCACCGGGACAGGTCGTGGGCACTGAAGCTTTCTTT. Translating it yields CASSPGQVVGTEAFF.